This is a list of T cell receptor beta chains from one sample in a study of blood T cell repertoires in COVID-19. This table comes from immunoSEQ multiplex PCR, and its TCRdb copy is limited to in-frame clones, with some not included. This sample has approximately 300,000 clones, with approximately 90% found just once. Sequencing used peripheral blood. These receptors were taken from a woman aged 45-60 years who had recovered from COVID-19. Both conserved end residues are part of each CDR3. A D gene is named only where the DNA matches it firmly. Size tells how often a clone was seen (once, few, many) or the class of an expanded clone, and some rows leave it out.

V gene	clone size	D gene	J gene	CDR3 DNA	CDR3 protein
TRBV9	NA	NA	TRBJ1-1	TGTGCCAGCAGCGTATCTGGGGGCAACACTGAAGCTTTCTTT	CASSVSGGNTEAFF
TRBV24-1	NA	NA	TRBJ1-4	TGTGCCACCAGTGATCCTGCAGGCCCAAATGAAAAACTGTTTTTT	CATSDPAGPNEKLFF
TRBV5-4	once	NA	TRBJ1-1	TGTGCCAGCAGCCGGGGTAAGACTGAAGCTTTCTTT	CASSRGKTEAFF
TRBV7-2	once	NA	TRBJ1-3	TGTGCCAGCAGCTTAATCCTAGGTGGAAACACCATATATTTT	CASSLILGGNTIYF
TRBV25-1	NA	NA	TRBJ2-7	TGTGCCAGCAGTGAAGTTATCGGAGACTCCTACGAGCAGTACTTC	CASSEVIGDSYEQYF
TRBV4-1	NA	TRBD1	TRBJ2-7	TGCGCCAGCAGCCGAACGACAGGGGGCGATTACGAGCAGTACTTC	CASSRTTGGDYEQYF
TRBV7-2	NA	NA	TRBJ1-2	TGTGCCAGCAGCTTAAGCGGGGGGCCCTACTCTAACTATGGCTACACCTTC	CASSLSGGPYSNYGYTF
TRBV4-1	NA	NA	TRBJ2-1	TGCGCCAGCAGGCTAGCTGTAGGGCTACAGTACGGTGAGCAGTTCTTC	CASRLAVGLQYGEQFF
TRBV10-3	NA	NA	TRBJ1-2	TGTGCCATCAAGCAGGGTATCGGCTACACCTTC	CAIKQGIGYTF
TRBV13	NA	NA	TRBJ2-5	TGTGCCAGCAGCTTATTATCCCGAGGCCGCCAAGAGACCCAGTACTTC	CASSLLSRGRQETQYF